This TCR beta chain is drawn from a study of OX40 agonist ivuxolimab in advanced cancers. Overall study: It was permissible to have had prior anti-PD-1, anti-PD-L1 or anti-CTLA-4 therapy, and less than 45% had some.

Only in-frame clones appear in the TCRdb table, and some are missing; sequencing was by immunoSEQ multiplex PCR. This sample has approximately 66,000 clones, with more than 70% found just once. As for this clone: Its antigen remains unidentified.

Patients who had autoimmune disease history or got systemic immunosuppression were left out. Study outcomes and limitations: The antigens recognized by the expanded peripheral T cells, that is their antigen specificity, were not determined. Both CD4+ and CD8+ T cell populations in blood had undergone clonal expansion by week 6 at 0.1 to 3.0 mg/kg.

The TCR originated in an adult with an advanced solid tumor such as melanoma, head and neck, liver or kidney cancer. Sequencing used CD4+ or CD8+ T cells sorted from blood, obtained in a trial of the OX40 agonist ivuxolimab.

CDR3 loop: CASSVQPGAGGADTQYF. The DNA of the CDR3 is TGTGCCAGCAGCGTTCAACCGGGGGCAGGAGGGGCAGATACGCAGTATTTT. The J gene is TRBJ2-3, the V gene TRBV9; D is tentatively TRBD1 or TRBD2 (6 bases each). Per germline, CDR1 SGDLS and CDR2 YYNGEE. V lost 2 bases, J lost 4 bases, and 20 bases lay in between. This CDR3 has 17 amino acids.